The clone carrying this TCR beta chain occurred a few times. Its target is not known. The source of the sample is a study of cytomegalovirus exposure and HLA in healthy donors. Study-wide points: Earlier analysis yielded a pattern in which most TCR beta V segments were productive about 90% or about 30% of the time. The study recorded around 160 TCR beta chains that were cytomegalovirus-associated.

The CDR3 runs 17 residues. CDR1 and CDR2 from the germline V gene are LGHNA and YSLEER. Trimming left V 0 bases short and J 1 base short, with 14 bases between. The PCR made use of 60 Vbeta and 13 Jbeta primers. The table came from immunoSEQ multiplex PCR; TCRdb's copy has only in-frame clones and leaves some out. The sample lists around 100,000 clones; 65% to 75% were seen once. The V and J genes are TRBV4-3 and TRBJ2-3; weak D call: TRBD2 (5 bases). The clonotype comes from a woman in her thirties or forties in good health and CMV-seronegative. Sequencing input: PBMCs. As DNA, the CDR3 is TGCGCCAGCAGCCAAGAGACCGGACTGACGCGCACAGATACGCAGTATTTT. Its translation: CASSQETGLTRTDTQYF.